This entry lists 26 T cell receptor beta chains sequenced from one sample in a study of T cell clonality in common variable immunodeficiency. The table came from immunoSEQ multiplex PCR; TCRdb's copy has only in-frame clones and leaves some out. The sample presents over 40,000 clones, none singletons. Sequenced sample: peripheral blood mononuclear cells. The receptors stem from a person aged 18-69 years in good health.

This clone was found many times. The read is 3 residues too short to cover the CDR3 end, so that end is filled in from the germline J gene. The chain employs TRBV6-2 or TRBV6-3 and TRBJ2-3; D unresolved. This CDR3 has 12 residues. Germline values: CDR1 MNHEY, CDR2 SVGEGT. The CDR3 sequence is CASSPPGLAQYF. CDR3 DNA (partial): TGTGCCAGCAGCCCCCCCGGTTTGGCG.

This clone occurred many times. The CDR3 extends 3 residues past the end of the read, so its final part is completed from the germline J gene. J is TRBJ1-1 and V is TRBV3-1 (or the pseudogene TRBV3-2); 9 bases match TRBD1. Germline V gene data show CDR1 as LGHDT and CDR2 as YNNKEL (reference sequence). The CDR3 is made up of 15 amino acids. The V segment lost 4 bases and the J segment 4 bases; nucleotides outside the gene matches: 7. CDR3 sequence: CASSPDGTGFTEAFF. The part of the CDR3 DNA that was read is TGTGCCAGCAGCCCGGACGGGACAGGGTTCACTGAA.

This clone has ten or more counts. The read falls 3 residues short of the CDR3 end, and the missing part is taken from the germline J gene. The chain is built from TRBV6-4 and TRBJ2-3; no clear D. V lost 0 bases to trimming and J lost 2 bases, with 12 bases between them. CDR3 size: 16 residues. CDR1 MRHNA and CDR2 SNTAGT come from the germline V gene. The sequenced CDR3 bases are TGTGCCAGCAGTGACTCGGCTAGTTTTTCCACAGATACG. It is translated as CASSDSASFSTDT. Given in full, the CDR3 is CASSDSASFSTDTQYF.

This clone appeared many times. Coverage ceases 3 residues before the CDR3 finishes, and the germline J gene fills in the end. The chain employs TRBV20-1 and TRBJ1-4; TRBD1 matches 7 bases. Germline V gene data show CDR1 as DFQATT and CDR2 as SNEGSKA (reference sequence). The CDR3 is 13 residues long. The CDR3 reads CSAKILQGWGLFF. The CDR3 DNA, read in part, is TGCAGTGCTAAAATATTACAGGGGTGGGGA.

In this sample, this clone turned up many times. Coverage ceases 3 residues before the CDR3 finishes, and the germline J gene fills in the end. The chain links TRBV18 to TRBJ2-5, with 7 bases aligning to TRBD2. Germline CDR1 KGHSH, CDR2 LQKENI. CDR3 size: 14 residues. The junction had 1 base not matched to a gene; V was cut back by 2 bases and J by 1 base. CDR3: CASSPAGVQETQYF. CDR3 DNA, as far as it was read: TGTGCCAGCTCACCAGCGGGGGTCCAAGAGACC.

In this sample, this clone turned up a few times. CDR3 DNA, as far as it was read: TGTGCCATCAGGAGGACAGGCACAAATTCACCC. It translates to CAIRRTGTNSP. The whole CDR3 protein is CAIRRTGTNSPLHF. The rearrangement uses TRBV10-3 and TRBJ1-6; TRBD1 aligns across 7 bases. The sequenced fragment ends 3 residues before the CDR3 boundary, so the rest is inferred from the germline J gene. Germline-derived CDR1 and CDR2 are ENHRY and SYGVKD. CDR3 length: 14 amino acids. After removal of 6 bases from V and 7 bases from J, the junction contained 6 bases not matched to a gene.

This clone showed up many times. CDR3 DNA, as far as it was read: TGTGCCAGCAGCCGCGGGACTGAATACAGCAATGAG. It encodes CASSRGTEYSNE. The entire CDR3 is CASSRGTEYSNEQFF. V gene TRBV7-6 combines with J gene TRBJ2-1; D may be TRBD2 (6 bases). The CDR3 is cut off 3 residues early in the read; its end comes from the germline J gene. Trimming took off 5 bases at V and 6 bases at J, with 17 bases between the two ends. This CDR3 spans 15 amino acids. The germline gives CDR1 SGHVS, CDR2 FNYEAQ.

This clone occurred many times. Sequencing ends 3 residues short of the CDR3 end; the germline J gene provides the rest. The V call is TRBV4-2, the J call TRBJ2-3, with TRBD2 matching 11 bases. The junction had 8 bases not matched to a gene; V was cut back by 0 bases and J by 0 bases. The CDR3 runs 19 residues. The germline V gene encodes CDR1 LGHNA and CDR2 YNFKEQ. The CDR3 here is CASSQEPPSSGGSTDTQYF. CDR3 DNA, as far as it was read: TGTGCCAGCAGCCAAGAACCCCCCTCTAGCGGGGGGAGCACAGATACG.

This clone has at least ten counts. Read data end 3 residues before the CDR3 end; the end is taken from the germline J gene. This rearrangement joins TRBV20-1 to TRBJ2-1; 8 bases are a match to TRBD1. Germline V gene lookup returns CDR1 DFQATT and CDR2 SNEGSKA (reference sequence). The V segment lost 0 bases and the J segment 8 bases; nucleotides outside the gene matches: 6. The CDR3 covers 14 residues. CDR3 in amino acids: CSARDPDRVHEQFF. Partial CDR3 DNA: TGCAGTGCTAGAGACCCGGACAGGGTGCATGAG.

This clone was found many times. The sequenced part of the CDR3 DNA is TGCAGTGCTAGAGATCCGGGACAGGCCAACTATGGC. Translation gives CSARDPGQANYG. The whole CDR3 sequence is CSARDPGQANYGYTF. The gene calls are TRBV20-1 and TRBJ1-2; 8 nucleotides line up with TRBD1. With the read ending 3 residues before the CDR3 end, the germline J gene is used to fill in that end. The CDR3 loop spans 15 amino acids. V was clipped by 0 bases and J by 2 bases; unmatched bases: 5. CDR1 is DFQATT, CDR2 SNEGSKA, per germline (reference sequence).

In this sample, this clone turned up many times. Read coverage stops 3 residues before the CDR3 terminus; the germline J gene supplies the remainder. The chain has TRBV2 and TRBJ1-1; D ambiguous. The CDR3 runs 15 residues. V lost 4 bases to trimming and J lost 4 bases, with 16 bases between them. Looked up from germline, CDR1 is SNHLY and CDR2 is FYNNEI. The sequenced part of the CDR3 DNA is TGTGCCAGCAGTGCAGTAGGCGGTAGGAGCACTGAA. It codes for CASSAVGGRSTE. The CDR3 reads in full as CASSAVGGRSTEAFF.

This clone has at least ten counts. The read terminates 3 residues before the CDR3 end, so the remaining end is supplied by the germline J gene. The V gene is TRBV19, the J gene TRBJ1-5; 7 positions match TRBD1. Germline CDR1 reads LNHDA; CDR2 reads SQIVND (reference sequence). This CDR3 comprises 18 residues. V was clipped by 3 bases and J by 3 bases; unmatched bases: 14. The CDR3 loop reads CASSMRSGQTYNNQPQHF. CDR3 DNA (partial): TGTGCCAGTAGTATGAGGTCGGGACAGACCTACAACAATCAGCCC.

This clone showed up many times. The read ends 3 residues before the CDR3 terminus; that terminus is restored from the germline J gene. This chain joins TRBV30 and TRBJ2-3; D gene ambiguous. The CDR3 is 13 amino acids. The germline V gene has CDR1 GTSNPN and CDR2 SVGIG (reference sequence). The CDR3 loop reads CAWSVFVQETQYF. The covered CDR3 bases are TGTGCCTGGAGTGTATTTGTACAAGAGACG.

This clone was picked up many times. The read terminates 3 residues before the CDR3 end, so the remaining end is supplied by the germline J gene. J is TRBJ1-4 and V is TRBV11-2; D perhaps matches TRBD1 (5 bases). The CDR3 is 15 residues long. Germline values: CDR1 SGHAT, CDR2 FQNNGV. The V end lost 3 bases, the J end lost 10 bases, and 18 bases lay between the germline ends. CDR3 protein: CASSFLVGGGGKLFF. The CDR3 bases that were read are TGTGCCAGCAGCTTTTTGGTCGGGGGAGGAGGAAAA.

This clone was found a few times. The sample has other DNA sequences that encode this CDR3 too. CDR3 loop: CASSLTVVSNQPQHF. The sequenced CDR3 bases are TGTGCCAGCAGCTTAACCGTAGTGAGCAATCAGCCC. The rearrangement uses TRBV7-2 and TRBJ1-5, with D hard to call. The read falls 3 residues short of the CDR3 end, and the missing part is taken from the germline J gene. Germline V gene lookup returns CDR1 SGHTA and CDR2 FQGNSA. The length of the CDR3 is 15 residues. V was trimmed by 2 bases and J by 1 base, leaving 9 bases between them.

This clone was seen at least ten times. The read ends 3 residues shy of where the CDR3 ends; the end is completed using the germline J gene. The chain combines TRBV30 with TRBJ1-3; no definite D call. Trimming shortened V by 1 base and J by 3 bases, and 10 bases separated the two germline ends. The CDR3 runs 14 residues. Germline lookup yields CDR1 GTSNPN and CDR2 SVGIG (reference sequence). CDR3 in amino acids: CAWSESTIGNTIYF. The DNA read from the CDR3 is TGTGCCTGGAGTGAGAGTACTATTGGAAACACC.

This clone was detected ten times or more. The DNA ends 3 residues before the CDR3 does, and the rest of the CDR3 is filled in from the germline J gene. The V call is TRBV3-1 (or the pseudogene TRBV3-2), the J call TRBJ1-2; the D gene is possibly TRBD1 (6 bases). Germline V gene sequence: CDR1 LGHDT, CDR2 YNNKEL (reference sequence). The CDR3 has 14 residues. V was clipped by 0 bases and J by 5 bases, with 10 bases between them. CDR3 DNA (partial): TGTGCCAGCAGCCAAGAGGGGGGGGCTTATGGC. Protein sequence: CASSQEGGAYG. The whole CDR3 region reads CASSQEGGAYGYTF.

Only a few counts were recorded for this clone. The sequenced fragment ends 3 residues before the CDR3 boundary, so the rest is inferred from the germline J gene. V usage is TRBV25-1 and J usage is TRBJ2-5; 9 bases agree with TRBD2. Germline-derived CDR1 and CDR2 are MGHDK and SYGVNS. The trim removed 5 bases at V and 5 bases at J, leaving 6 bases unmatched. The CDR3 has 14 residues. The CDR3 here is CASSHSGGWETQYF. CDR3 DNA, as far as it was read: TGTGCCAGCAGTCACAGCGGGGGGTGGGAGACC.

Ten or more counts support this clone. The CDR3 end lies 3 residues beyond the end of the read and is filled in from the germline J gene. V gene TRBV4-2 combines with J gene TRBJ2-3, with 7 bases lining up with TRBD2. CDR1 is LGHNA and CDR2 is YNFKEQ in the germline V gene. There are 15 residues in the CDR3. Trimming at V came to 2 bases and at J to 1 base, leaving 3 bases not matched to a gene. CDR3 DNA (partial): TGTGCCAGCAGCCAAAGCGGGGACGGCACAGATACG. It codes for CASSQSGDGTDT. The CDR3, in full, reads CASSQSGDGTDTQYF.

This clone was found many times. The CDR3 is cut off 3 residues early in the read; its end comes from the germline J gene. V gene TRBV29-1 combines with J gene TRBJ1-2; D may be TRBD1 (5 bases). The CDR3 sequence is 11 residues long. The germline CDR1 and CDR2 sequences are SQVTM and ANQGSEA. The CDR3 reads CSVEEWGGYTF. Incomplete CDR3 DNA: TGCAGCGTTGAAGAATGGGGCGGC.

For this clone: The read halts 3 residues ahead of the CDR3 end, with the missing end drawn from the germline J gene. This chain joins TRBV2 and TRBJ2-3; TRBD2 agrees at 9 bases. V was clipped by 7 bases and J by 5 bases; unmatched bases: 10. This CDR3 spans 15 amino acids. The germline CDR1 and CDR2 sequences are SNHLY and FYNNEI. CDR3 protein: CASTFIAGVRDTQYF. The CDR3 DNA, read in part, is TGTGCCAGCACATTCATAGCGGGGGTGAGAGATACG.

In its sample, this clone was seen a few times. The read gets to within 3 residues of the CDR3 end, and the germline J gene fills in the rest. The chain uses TRBV7-6 and TRBJ1-4, with TRBD1 matching 8 bases. The CDR3 length is 15 residues. V lost 1 base, J lost 7 bases, and 5 bases stayed unmatched. Germline CDR1 SGHVS, CDR2 FNYEAQ. CDR3 DNA (partial): TGTGCCAGCAGCTTAGACCCAGGGGGCGTTGAAAAA. Amino acids: CASSLDPGGVEK. The whole CDR3 region reads CASSLDPGGVEKLFF.

This clone was seen ten or more times. The CDR3 end falls 3 residues outside the read, so it is completed with the germline J gene. The chain employs TRBV7-2 and TRBJ2-1, with D uncertain. The germline CDR1 and CDR2 sequences are SGHTA and FQGNSA. Trimming pared 1 base from V and 4 bases from J, leaving 5 bases between. This CDR3 is 13 amino acids long. The DNA read from the CDR3 is TGTGCCAGCAGCTTAGTCAGGTACAATGAG. It codes for CASSLVRYNE. The entire CDR3 is CASSLVRYNEQFF.

About this clone: The CDR3 is cut off 3 residues early in the read; its end comes from the germline J gene. The chain recombines TRBV7-9 with TRBJ2-7, with 12 bases that match TRBD2. Germline V gene data show CDR1 as SEHNR and CDR2 as FQNEAQ (reference sequence). J gave up 1 base and V 5 bases, and 3 bases lay outside the gene matches. There are 15 residues in the CDR3. This CDR3 is CASSRGLAGSYEQYF. The DNA read from the CDR3 is TGTGCCAGCAGCCGAGGACTAGCGGGATCCTACGAG. Supplemented by reference TRBV7-9 and TRBJ2-7, the full variable domain reads DTGVSQNPRHKITKRGQNVTFRCDPISEHNRLYWYRQTLGQGPEFLTYFQNEAQLEKSRLLSDRFSAERPKGSFSTLEIQRTEQGDSAMYLCASSRGLAGSYEQYFGPGTRLTVT.

This clone was seen repeatedly, ten times or more. The read stops 3 residues short of the end of the CDR3; the missing end is completed from the germline J gene. The genes are TRBV19 and TRBJ2-7, with a possible D match to TRBD1 (6 bases). This CDR3 comprises 13 residues. Trimming cost V 5 bases and J 3 bases, with 11 bases left between them. Germline V lookup: CDR1 LNHDA, CDR2 SQIVND (reference sequence). CDR3 residues: CASSDLQGYEQYF. CDR3 DNA, as far as it was read: TGTGCCAGTAGTGATCTACAGGGCTACGAG.

This clone has a count of ten or more. The sequenced fragment ends 3 residues before the CDR3 boundary, so the rest is inferred from the germline J gene. J is TRBJ1-4 and V is TRBV5-1; unclear D gene. Germline V gene lookup returns CDR1 SGHRS and CDR2 YFSETQ. This CDR3 comprises 15 residues. CDR3: CASSLGQVGGSPLFF. The DNA read from the CDR3 is TGCGCCAGCAGCTTGGGGCAGGTTGGTGGTTCACCA.